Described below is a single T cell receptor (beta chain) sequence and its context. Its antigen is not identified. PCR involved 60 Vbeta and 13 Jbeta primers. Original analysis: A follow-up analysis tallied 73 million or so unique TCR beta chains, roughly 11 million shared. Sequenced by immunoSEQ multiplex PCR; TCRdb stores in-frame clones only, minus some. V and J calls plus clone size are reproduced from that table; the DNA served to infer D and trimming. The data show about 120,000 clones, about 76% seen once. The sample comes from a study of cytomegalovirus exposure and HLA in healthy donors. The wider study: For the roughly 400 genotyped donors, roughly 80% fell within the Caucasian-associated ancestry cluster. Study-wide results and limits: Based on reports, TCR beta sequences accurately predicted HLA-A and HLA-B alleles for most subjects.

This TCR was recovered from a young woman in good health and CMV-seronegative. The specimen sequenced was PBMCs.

The CDR3 sequence: CAWSVLGVHYF. The DNA of the CDR3 is TGTGCCTGGAGTGTATTAGGGGTTCACTACTTC. The gene calls are TRBV30 and TRBJ2-7; the D gene is possibly TRBD1 (5 bases). CDR1 and CDR2 from the germline V gene are GTSNPN and SVGIG (reference sequence). Trimming stripped 0 bases from V and 13 bases from J, with 13 bases between. CDR3 length: 11 residues.